This T cell receptor beta chain was identified in a study of blood T cell repertoires in COVID-19. Participant age was roughly 18 to 95 years, and participants resided in 25 or so US areas. Donors were grouped by their self-reported clinical history. Recovery among Cohort 3 donors was established by two negative PCRs, clearance, or symptom resolution. In the original workflow: Nucleated cell number was recorded as an estimate derived from reference gene primer amplification. Sequencing used immunoSEQ multiplex PCR; TCRdb keeps in-frame clones, though not all of them. The DNA was the basis for D and trimming; V, J and clone size are from that table. This table holds approximately 230,000 clones, over 75% found once. The CDR3 contains 15 residues. The V gene's germline CDR1 is MDHEN and CDR2 SYDVKM. After removal of 6 bases from V and 6 bases from J, the junction contained 9 bases not matched to a gene.

Material: PBMCs or T cells enriched from blood (not recorded which). This sequence joins TRBV28 and TRBJ2-1; 9 positions match TRBD1. This receptor was taken from a middle-aged man who had recovered from COVID-19. The CDR3 here is CASSYAGTGTNEQFF. The CDR3 bases are TGTGCCAGCAGCTACGCCGGGACAGGGACCAATGAGCAGTTCTTC.